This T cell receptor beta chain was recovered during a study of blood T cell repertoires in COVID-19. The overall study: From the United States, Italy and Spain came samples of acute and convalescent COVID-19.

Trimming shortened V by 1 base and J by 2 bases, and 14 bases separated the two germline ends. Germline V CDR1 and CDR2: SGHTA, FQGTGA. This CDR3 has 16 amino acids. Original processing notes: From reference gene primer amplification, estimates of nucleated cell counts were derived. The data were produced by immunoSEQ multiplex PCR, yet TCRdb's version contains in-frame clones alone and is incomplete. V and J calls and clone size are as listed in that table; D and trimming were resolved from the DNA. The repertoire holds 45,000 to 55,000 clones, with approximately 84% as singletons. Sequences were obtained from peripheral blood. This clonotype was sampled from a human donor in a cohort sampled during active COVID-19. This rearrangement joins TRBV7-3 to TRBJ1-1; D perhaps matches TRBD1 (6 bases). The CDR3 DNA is TGTGCCAGCAGCTTAAGGGGGCCAGGTGGAAACACTGAAGCTTTCTTT. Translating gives CASSLRGPGGNTEAFF.